The T cell receptor beta chain described here comes from a study of CXCR3-negative and CXCR3-positive naive CD8 T cells. From germline, CDR1 is SGHDN and CDR2 FVKESK. This CDR3 region has 15 residues. With UMI labels, 5' RACE was used to prepare the TRB cDNA libraries. Reprocessing the 5' RACE reads, TCRdb reports a single entry for every CDR3 protein and omits DNA. There are fewer than 50,000 distinct CDR3 sequences in the sample, with around 1.5% held by the top ten. Of note for this clonotype: Its target is not known.

Study-level results: Comparably high diversity was seen in both naive subsets, and much lower diversity in memory CD8+ cells. In naive cells, CXCR3-negative and CXCR3-positive subsets had similar TRBV-TRBJ usage; memory cells differed.

The genes are TRBV14 and TRBJ2-5. The sequence came from a human donor in good health. Some clones in this sample may be carry-over from other donors' samples. Material for sequencing was naive CXCR3- CD8+ T cells from blood. Subset meaning: CD45RO-CCR7+CD27+CD95- naive CD8+ T cells lacking CXCR3 (TNR3-). CDR3 region: CASSQAGTPAETQYF.